Listed below are T cell receptor beta chains from one sample, sequenced in a study of Graves' ophthalmopathy and Graves' hyperthyroidism. TCRdb reprocessed the multiplex PCR reads via MiXCR and lists one record per CDR3 protein. The data show roughly 160,000 distinct CDR3 sequences, 35% to 45% seen once. Sequenced input: peripheral blood. The receptor set was obtained from a man aged 30-40 years with Graves' ophthalmopathy. CDR3s leave out the opening cysteine and the closing phenylalanine or tryptophan. The D gene is left open where the match is weak. The size of a clone is reported for some rows only, either as once, few or many, or as a class for expanded clones.

size | D | length | V | CDR3
- | - | 11 | TRBV12-3/TRBV12-4 | ATKGRESSPLH
- | TRBD1 | 12 | TRBV19 | ASSIGTGPGEAF
once | - | 13 | TRBV20-1 | SARPRTDSGNTIY
- | TRBD1 | 11 | TRBV29-1 | SLRDRGQETQY
many | - | 14 | TRBV6-1 | ASSESFQSFSYEQY
once | TRBD2 | 14 | TRBV6-5 | ASSFQTSGGTGELF
- | TRBD2 | 12 | TRBV28 | ASSAGLVTHEQY
many | TRBD2 | 12 | TRBV30 | AWSGLATTYEQY
many | - | 13 | TRBV18 | ASSPTPTPDNTIY
- | - | 12 | TRBV27 | ASSGGGAVYGQY
- | TRBD1 | 12 | TRBV12-3/TRBV12-4 | ASSSLTGGREQY
many | TRBD2 | 13 | TRBV5-1 | ASSLTSGSLGEQY
many | - | 11 | TRBV30 | AWTPGFHTEAF
- | TRBD2 | 14 | TRBV6-5 | ASSYTGLAGEGTQY
many | - | 11 | TRBV28 | ASSLPTGGGYT
many | TRBD2 | 17 | TRBV12-3/TRBV12-4 | ASNLIPHGTSREQETQY
- | TRBD2 | 16 | TRBV6-2/TRBV6-3 | ASSPSTIFAGDGLEQY
many | - | 11 | TRBV4-2 | ASSQDTNYGYT
- | - | 14 | TRBV6-1 | ASSEGRRIGEETQY
many | - | 10 | TRBV6-1 | ASGYVGTEAF
- | - | 9 | TRBV7-2 | ASSPHNTQY
- | - | 15 | TRBV11-2 | ASSLALRGTHLLEAF
many | - | 13 | TRBV6-5 | AAKRQPDSPYGYT
- | - | 13 | TRBV6-2/TRBV6-3 | ASSYGQLDTGELF
many | - | 15 | TRBV6-5 | ASSYYRAHGGNTEAF
- | - | 13 | TRBV25-1 | ASSDGAGKQETQY
- | - | 12 | TRBV12-3/TRBV12-4 | ASSLSGEGETQY
many | TRBD2 | 14 | TRBV24-1 | AFSPRRAGLTYEQY
once | - | 11 | TRBV2 | ACGPVANYGYT
- | TRBD1 | 13 | TRBV20-1 | SARSLTGKNTEAF
- | - | 13 | TRBV28 | ASSFPQAGEETQY
- | - | 12 | TRBV7-3 | ASSSEGGQETQY
many | - | 11 | TRBV20-1 | SAWLGAEETQY